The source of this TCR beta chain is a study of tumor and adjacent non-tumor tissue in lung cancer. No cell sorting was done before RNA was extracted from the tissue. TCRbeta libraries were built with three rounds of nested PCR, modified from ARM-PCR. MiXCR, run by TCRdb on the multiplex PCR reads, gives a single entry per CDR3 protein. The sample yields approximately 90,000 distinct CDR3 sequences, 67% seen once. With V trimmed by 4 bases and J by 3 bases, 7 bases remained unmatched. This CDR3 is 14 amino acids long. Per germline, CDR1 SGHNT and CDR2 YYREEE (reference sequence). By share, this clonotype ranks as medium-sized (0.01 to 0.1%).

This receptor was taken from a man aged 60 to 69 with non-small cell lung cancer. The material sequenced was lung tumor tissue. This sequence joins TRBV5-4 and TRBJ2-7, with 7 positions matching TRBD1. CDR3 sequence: CASSRDRDSYEQYF. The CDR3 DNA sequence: TGTGCCAGCAGCCGCGATAGGGACAGCTACGAGCAGTACTTC.